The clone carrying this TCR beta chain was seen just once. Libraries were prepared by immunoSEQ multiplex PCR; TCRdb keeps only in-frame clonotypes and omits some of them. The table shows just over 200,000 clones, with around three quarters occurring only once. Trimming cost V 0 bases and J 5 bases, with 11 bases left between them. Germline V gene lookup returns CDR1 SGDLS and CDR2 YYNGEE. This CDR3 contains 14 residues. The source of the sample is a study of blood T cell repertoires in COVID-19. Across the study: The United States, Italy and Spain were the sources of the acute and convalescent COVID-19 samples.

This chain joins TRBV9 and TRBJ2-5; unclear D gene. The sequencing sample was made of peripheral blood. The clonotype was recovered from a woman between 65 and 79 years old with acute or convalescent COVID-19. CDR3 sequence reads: CASSVDSIWETQYF. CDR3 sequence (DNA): TGTGCCAGCAGCGTAGATAGTATCTGGGAGACCCAGTACTTC.